This is a list of T cell receptor beta chains from one sample in a study of CD8 T cells in Susac syndrome. TCRdb reprocessed the immunoSEQ multiplex PCR reads with MiXCR, giving one entry per CDR3 protein. The repertoire includes about 140,000 distinct CDR3 sequences, around 93% of them detected once, and roughly 0.17% sits in the top ten. The sequenced material came from CD8+ T cells from PBMCs. The source of these receptors is a human donor with Susac syndrome. Both conserved end residues are part of each CDR3. A D gene is named only where the DNA matches it firmly. Clone sizes are given selectively: once, few, many, or a class where the clone is expanded.

v_gene,abundance,j_gene,d_gene,CDR3aa,CDR3nt
TRBV28,-,TRBJ2-5,-,CASSSPAKQETQYF,TGTGCCAGCAGCTCACCGGCCAAACAAGAGACCCAGTACTTC
TRBV28,once,TRBJ2-1,-,CASSLTRDGEQFF,TGTGCCAGCAGTTTGACGCGGGACGGAGAGCAGTTCTTC
TRBV25-1,-,TRBJ2-2,-,CASRDGTGELFF,TGTGCCAGCAGGGACGGGACCGGGGAGCTGTTTTTT
TRBV7-9,-,TRBJ2-3,-,CASSSTEGPGADTQYF,TGTGCCAGCAGCTCAACCGAGGGCCCGGGCGCAGATACGCAGTATTTT
TRBV2,-,TRBJ1-2,-,CASRALGNYGYTF,TGTGCCAGCAGGGCACTAGGGAACTATGGCTACACCTTC
TRBV27,-,TRBJ2-2,-,CASSAGPGGELFF,TGTGCCAGCAGTGCCGGTCCGGGCGGGGAGCTGTTTTTT
TRBV29-1,-,TRBJ1-4,-,CSVEEDRPHRNEKLFF,TGCAGCGTTGAAGAAGACAGGCCGCACCGTAATGAAAAACTGTTTTTT
TRBV4-1,-,TRBJ1-3,-,CASSHLDGVSGNTIYF,TGCGCCAGCAGCCACCTAGACGGCGTCTCTGGAAACACCATATATTTT
TRBV20-1,-,TRBJ2-4,-,CSARDRLAKNIQYF,TGCAGTGCTAGAGATCGCTTAGCCAAAAACATTCAGTACTTC
TRBV4-1,-,TRBJ2-1,TRBD2,CASSQEASGRDNEQFF,TGCGCCAGCAGCCAAGAAGCTAGCGGGAGAGATAATGAGCAGTTCTTC
TRBV5-1,-,TRBJ2-3,-,CASSPGPFRGGYDTQYF,TGCGCCAGCAGCCCCGGACCGTTCAGGGGAGGTTATGATACGCAGTATTTT
TRBV28,-,TRBJ1-2,-,CASSKQVSNYGYTF,TGTGCCAGCAGTAAACAGGTTTCTAACTATGGCTACACCTTC
TRBV11-2,-,TRBJ1-1,-,CASSSSILNTEAFF,TGTGCCAGCAGCTCTTCGATCCTGAACACTGAAGCTTTCTTT
TRBV4-1,-,TRBJ1-1,-,CASSPLLPGSSLNTEAFF,TGCGCCAGCAGCCCACTCCTGCCGGGGAGCTCGTTGAACACTGAAGCTTTCTTT
TRBV7-8,-,TRBJ2-7,-,CASSPSSGVLNEQYF,TGTGCCAGCAGCCCCTCGTCAGGGGTGTTGAACGAGCAGTACTTC
TRBV7-9,-,TRBJ2-1,-,CASSLVDTGSYNEQFF,TGTGCCAGCAGCTTAGTGGACACAGGCTCCTACAATGAGCAGTTCTTC